The rows below give T cell receptor beta chains drawn from one sample of a study of cytomegalovirus exposure and HLA in healthy donors. Method: immunoSEQ multiplex PCR; TCRdb's copy keeps in-frame clones and lacks some. In the table there are approximately 140,000 clones, around 82% of which are singletons. Sequencing was done on a sample of PBMCs. These receptor sequences come from a boy between 5 and 17 years old in good health and CMV-seronegative. CDR3s include the opening cysteine and the closing phenylalanine or tryptophan. The D gene is left open where the match is weak. Part of the rows lack a size; the others show once, few, many or a class for expanded clones.

J gene,V gene,clone size,D gene,CDR3 protein,CDR3 DNA
TRBJ2-7,TRBV4-3,few,NA,CASSQGAGDGPQGEQYF,TGCGCCAGCAGCCAAGGTGCAGGAGATGGGCCTCAGGGCGAGCAGTACTTC
TRBJ2-3,TRBV7-9,NA,TRBD2,CASQDSGRDVTDTQYF,TGTGCCAGCCAGGATAGCGGGAGAGATGTAACAGATACGCAGTATTTT
TRBJ1-2,TRBV27,NA,TRBD1,CASGQGYGYTF,TGTGCCAGCGGACAGGGCTATGGCTACACCTTC
TRBJ2-3,TRBV6-1,NA,NA,CASMGGTDTQYF,TGTGCCAGCATGGGAGGCACAGATACGCAGTATTTT
TRBJ2-2,TRBV11-2,NA,TRBD1,CASSRDRGWGTGELFF,TGTGCCAGCAGCCGGGACAGGGGGTGGGGCACCGGGGAGCTGTTTTTT
TRBJ2-7,TRBV5-4,NA,NA,CASSFHRGSDYEQYF,TGTGCCAGCAGCTTCCACCGTGGCAGCGACTACGAGCAGTACTTC
TRBJ2-2,TRBV11-2,NA,NA,CASSQTSSSGTGELFF,TGTGCCAGCAGCCAAACCTCTAGTAGTGGCACCGGGGAGCTGTTTTTT
TRBJ2-5,TRBV5-4,NA,TRBD1,CASSLLGQKETQYF,TGTGCCAGCAGCTTGCTGGGACAGAAAGAGACCCAGTACTTC
TRBJ1-4,TRBV15,NA,NA,CATSRDRSNEKLFF,TGTGCCACCAGCAGAGACAGGTCAAATGAAAAACTGTTTTTT
TRBJ1-5,TRBV6-6,few,TRBD1,CASSTTGNQPQHF,TGTGCCAGCAGTACGACAGGGAATCAGCCCCAGCATTTT
TRBJ2-4,TRBV7-9,NA,TRBD1,CASSTGTGLAKNIQYF,TGTGCCAGCAGCACGGGGACAGGCCTAGCCAAAAACATTCAGTACTTC
TRBJ2-5,TRBV21-1,once,NA,CASSKALGTGGQETQYF,TGTGCCAGCAGCAAAGCGTTGGGTACAGGGGGCCAAGAGACCCAGTACTTC
TRBJ1-4,TRBV19,NA,TRBD1,CASSVAPGQGGEKLFF,TGTGCCAGTAGTGTAGCCCCGGGACAGGGAGGTGAAAAACTGTTTTTT
TRBJ2-7,TRBV7-9,NA,TRBD2,CASSLLAGGSGYEQYF,TGTGCCAGCAGCTTACTAGCGGGAGGCTCCGGTTACGAGCAGTACTTC
TRBJ2-7,TRBV6-5,NA,TRBD2,CASGLSPGGGGEQYF,TGTGCCAGCGGGTTGAGTCCGGGCGGGGGGGGCGAGCAGTACTTC
TRBJ2-3,TRBV21-1,NA,NA,CASSKALRSCTDTQYF,TGTGCCAGCAGCAAAGCGTTGAGGTCCTGCACAGATACGCAGTATTTT
TRBJ1-1,TRBV29-1,few,TRBD1,CSVLTGAAEAFF,TGCAGCGTACTGACAGGGGCGGCTGAAGCTTTCTTT
TRBJ2-1,TRBV6-1,NA,NA,CASERASYNEQFF,TGTGCCAGCGAGCGGGCCTCCTACAATGAGCAGTTCTTC
TRBJ1-6,TRBV7-2,NA,NA,CASSLQGRGSPLHF,TGTGCCAGCAGCTTACAGGGAAGGGGTTCACCCCTCCACTTT
TRBJ2-1,TRBV30,once,TRBD2,CAWSVLAGPVNNEQFF,TGTGCCTGGAGTGTACTAGCGGGGCCTGTTAACAATGAGCAGTTCTTC
TRBJ2-1,TRBV9,NA,TRBD2,CASSGTSGSYNEQFF,TGTGCCAGCAGCGGTACTAGCGGTTCCTACAATGAGCAGTTCTTC
TRBJ1-1,TRBV15,NA,NA,CATSRERTALNTEAFF,TGTGCCACCAGCAGAGAACGGACAGCCCTGAACACTGAAGCTTTCTTT
TRBJ2-5,TRBV5-1,NA,NA,CASSLGGTGQETQYF,TGCGCCAGCAGCTTGGGGGGGACTGGACAAGAGACCCAGTACTTC
TRBJ1-1,TRBV19,NA,NA,CASSIWSEAFF,TGTGCCAGTAGTATCTGGAGTGAAGCTTTCTTT
TRBJ1-5,TRBV7-9,NA,NA,CASSPGGFQPQHF,TGTGCCAGCAGCCCCGGGGGGTTTCAGCCCCAGCATTTT
TRBJ2-1,TRBV5-4,NA,TRBD2,CASSLGTSGNSYNEQFF,TGTGCCAGCAGCTTGGGAACTAGCGGAAATTCCTACAATGAGCAGTTCTTC
TRBJ1-3,TRBV5-4,NA,TRBD1,CASSLGGTTVSGNTIYF,TGTGCCAGCAGCTTAGGGGGCACAACAGTCTCTGGAAACACCATATATTTT
TRBJ2-7,TRBV29-1,NA,NA,CSVDGGPYEQYF,TGCAGCGTTGATGGGGGCCCCTACGAGCAGTACTTC
TRBJ1-2,TRBV5-6,NA,NA,CASSPNPTANYGYTF,TGTGCCAGCAGCCCCAACCCGACAGCTAACTATGGCTACACCTTC
TRBJ2-7,TRBV27,NA,TRBD1,CASTSGTGTYEQYF,TGTGCCAGCACTTCCGGGACAGGGACCTACGAGCAGTACTTC
TRBJ2-7,TRBV10-3,NA,TRBD1,CAIRRQGSDEQYF,TGTGCCATCAGACGACAGGGTTCGGACGAGCAGTACTTC
TRBJ2-5,TRBV7-9,NA,TRBD1,CSSSLGDRGGGETQYF,TGTTCCAGCAGCTTAGGAGACAGGGGAGGCGGAGAGACCCAGTACTTC
TRBJ1-1,TRBV28,NA,NA,CASGDSLKTEAFF,TGTGCCAGCGGCGACAGTTTAAAGACTGAAGCTTTCTTT
TRBJ1-5,TRBV19,NA,TRBD1,CASSGQGESQPQHF,TGTGCCAGTAGTGGACAGGGGGAAAGTCAGCCCCAGCATTTT
TRBJ1-4,TRBV9,NA,NA,CASSGGRLEKLFF,TGTGCCAGCAGCGGAGGCCGTTTGGAAAAACTGTTTTTT
TRBJ2-5,TRBV5-1,NA,TRBD1,CASSTGQGKGETQYF,TGCGCCAGCAGCACGGGACAGGGAAAAGGAGAGACCCAGTACTTC
TRBJ2-5,TRBV27,NA,TRBD2,CASSFSGRDETQYF,TGTGCCAGCAGCTTCTCCGGGAGGGATGAGACCCAGTACTTC